A selection of T cell receptor beta chains follows, all from one sample in a study of blood T cell repertoires in COVID-19. Here immunoSEQ multiplex PCR was the method, and the copy in TCRdb shows in-frame clones only, minus some. The table has tens of thousands of clones, 88% seen once. The sequenced sample was peripheral blood. Receptors originate from an older man with acute or convalescent COVID-19. The CDR3 runs from the conserved cysteine through the conserved F or W. The D gene is left open where the match is weak. Not all rows give a size; the values are once, few, many and, for expanded clones, a class.

d_gene: NA
j_gene: TRBJ1-1
abundance: NA
v_gene: TRBV18
CDR3aa: CASSPGGARTEAFF
CDR3nt: TGTGCCAGCTCACCTGGGGGGGCAAGGACTGAAGCTTTCTTT

d_gene: TRBD1
j_gene: TRBJ1-1
abundance: NA
v_gene: TRBV5-1
CDR3aa: CASNQGALNTEAFF
CDR3nt: TGCGCCAGCAACCAGGGGGCCTTAAACACTGAAGCTTTCTTT

d_gene: NA
j_gene: TRBJ1-1
abundance: NA
v_gene: TRBV2
CDR3aa: CASSITPFEAFF
CDR3nt: TGTGCCAGTTCTATTACGCCTTTTGAAGCTTTCTTT

d_gene: TRBD2
j_gene: TRBJ2-5
abundance: NA
v_gene: TRBV5-1
CDR3aa: CASSVVSGGNQETQYF
CDR3nt: TGCGCCAGCAGTGTGGTGAGCGGGGGAAACCAAGAGACCCAGTACTTC

d_gene: NA
j_gene: TRBJ2-7
abundance: once
v_gene: TRBV11-2
CDR3aa: CASSSQGYEQYF
CDR3nt: TGTGCCAGCAGCTCACAGGGCTACGAGCAGTACTTC

d_gene: NA
j_gene: TRBJ2-7
abundance: NA
v_gene: TRBV10-1
CDR3aa: CASSGNRDSYEQYF
CDR3nt: TGCGCCAGCAGTGGAAACAGAGACTCCTACGAGCAGTACTTC

d_gene: TRBD2
j_gene: TRBJ2-3
abundance: NA
v_gene: TRBV19
CDR3aa: CASSSSGTSVYSTDTQYF
CDR3nt: TGTGCCAGTAGTTCCTCCGGGACTAGCGTATATAGCACAGATACGCAGTATTTT

d_gene: NA
j_gene: TRBJ2-2
abundance: NA
v_gene: TRBV10-3
CDR3aa: CAISEIGGELFF
CDR3nt: TGTGCCATCAGTGAAATCGGGGGGGAGCTGTTTTTT

d_gene: NA
j_gene: TRBJ1-5
abundance: NA
v_gene: TRBV12-1
CDR3aa: CASSFAAGQPQHF
CDR3nt: TGTGCCAGCAGCTTTGCAGCGGGCCAGCCCCAGCATTTT

d_gene: TRBD1
j_gene: TRBJ1-1
abundance: NA
v_gene: TRBV29-1
CDR3aa: CSVEGQGTEAFF
CDR3nt: TGCAGCGTTGAAGGACAGGGGACTGAAGCTTTCTTT

d_gene: NA
j_gene: TRBJ1-5
abundance: once
v_gene: TRBV4-1
CDR3aa: CASSQITGMGNQPQHF
CDR3nt: TGCGCCAGCAGCCAAATTACGGGGATGGGCAATCAGCCCCAGCATTTT

d_gene: NA
j_gene: TRBJ1-4
abundance: NA
v_gene: TRBV5-1
CDR3aa: CASSLARAATNEKLFF
CDR3nt: TGCGCCAGCAGCTTGGCGAGGGCTGCAACTAATGAAAAACTGTTTTTT

d_gene: NA
j_gene: TRBJ1-2
abundance: once
v_gene: TRBV20-1
CDR3aa: CSASERGAYGYTF
CDR3nt: TGCAGTGCTAGTGAGCGCGGGGCATATGGCTACACCTTC

d_gene: TRBD2
j_gene: TRBJ2-1
abundance: NA
v_gene: TRBV7-2
CDR3aa: CASSYAGTRGYNEQFF
CDR3nt: TGTGCCAGCAGCTACGCCGGGACTAGAGGTTACAATGAGCAGTTCTTC

d_gene: NA
j_gene: TRBJ1-1
abundance: NA
v_gene: TRBV28
CDR3aa: CASSLRLSTEAFF
CDR3nt: TGTGCCAGCAGTTTGAGGCTGTCCACTGAAGCTTTCTTT

d_gene: NA
j_gene: TRBJ2-2
abundance: once
v_gene: TRBV29-1
CDR3aa: CSVGASTGELFF
CDR3nt: TGCAGCGTTGGTGCGTCCACCGGGGAGCTGTTTTTT

d_gene: TRBD1
j_gene: TRBJ2-2
abundance: NA
v_gene: TRBV5-1
CDR3aa: CASSSGQGVYTGELFF
CDR3nt: TGCGCCAGCAGCTCGGGACAGGGGGTGTACACCGGGGAGCTGTTTTTT

d_gene: TRBD1
j_gene: TRBJ1-2
abundance: NA
v_gene: TRBV6-2/TRBV6-3
CDR3aa: CASSYSDRPGYTF
CDR3nt: TGTGCCAGCAGTTACTCGGACAGGCCTGGCTACACCTTC

d_gene: NA
j_gene: TRBJ2-7
abundance: once
v_gene: TRBV7-6
CDR3aa: CASSPGWAGLGEQYF
CDR3nt: TGTGCCAGCAGCCCAGGGTGGGCGGGACTCGGCGAGCAGTACTTC

d_gene: NA
j_gene: TRBJ1-1
abundance: NA
v_gene: TRBV5-4
CDR3aa: CASSVQGNTEAFF
CDR3nt: TGTGCCAGCAGCGTACAGGGGAACACTGAAGCTTTCTTT

d_gene: NA
j_gene: TRBJ1-2
abundance: few
v_gene: TRBV11-2
CDR3aa: CASSQWGTGTPYGYTF
CDR3nt: TGTGCCAGCAGCCAGTGGGGCACAGGGACCCCCTATGGCTACACCTTC

d_gene: TRBD2
j_gene: TRBJ2-7
abundance: NA
v_gene: TRBV11-2
CDR3aa: CASSLGLLAGVLSYEQYF
CDR3nt: TGTGCCAGCAGCTTAGGGCTGCTAGCGGGAGTCCTCTCCTACGAGCAGTACTTC

d_gene: NA
j_gene: TRBJ2-7
abundance: NA
v_gene: TRBV4-1
CDR3aa: CASSQEASVPYEQYF
CDR3nt: TGCGCCAGCAGCCAAGAGGCGAGCGTCCCCTACGAGCAGTACTTC

d_gene: NA
j_gene: TRBJ2-6
abundance: NA
v_gene: TRBV5-1
CDR3aa: CASSIRVAGANVLTF
CDR3nt: TGCGCCAGCAGCATCAGGGTAGCCGGGGCCAACGTCCTGACTTTC

d_gene: TRBD2
j_gene: TRBJ2-2
abundance: NA
v_gene: TRBV9
CDR3aa: CASSLRTSGTGELFF
CDR3nt: TGTGCCAGCAGCCTGAGGACTAGCGGGACCGGGGAGCTGTTTTTT

d_gene: NA
j_gene: TRBJ1-1
abundance: NA
v_gene: TRBV28
CDR3aa: CASSLKGRAFF
CDR3nt: TGTGCCAGCAGTTTAAAGGGGCGAGCTTTCTTT

d_gene: NA
j_gene: TRBJ1-4
abundance: NA
v_gene: TRBV2
CDR3aa: CASSDYRDTEKLFF
CDR3nt: TGTGCCAGCAGTGACTACCGGGACACTGAAAAACTGTTTTTT

d_gene: NA
j_gene: TRBJ2-3
abundance: NA
v_gene: TRBV7-2
CDR3aa: CASSLASLGQTDTQYF
CDR3nt: TGTGCCAGCAGCTTAGCGAGCTTGGGGCAAACAGATACGCAGTATTTT

d_gene: TRBD2
j_gene: TRBJ2-7
abundance: NA
v_gene: TRBV9
CDR3aa: CASSPTSGSTYEQYF
CDR3nt: TGTGCCAGCAGCCCGACTAGCGGGAGTACCTACGAGCAGTACTTC

d_gene: NA
j_gene: TRBJ1-1
abundance: once
v_gene: TRBV6-4
CDR3aa: CASSRDTNTEAFF
CDR3nt: TGTGCCAGCAGCCGGGACACTAACACTGAAGCTTTCTTT

d_gene: NA
j_gene: TRBJ2-3
abundance: NA
v_gene: TRBV24-1
CDR3aa: CATSDFGDTQYF
CDR3nt: TGTGCCACCAGTGATTTCGGTGATACGCAGTATTTT

d_gene: TRBD1
j_gene: TRBJ2-1
abundance: NA
v_gene: TRBV11-3
CDR3aa: CASSLGQGGFNEQFF
CDR3nt: TGTGCCAGCAGCTTGGGACAGGGGGGTTTTAATGAGCAGTTCTTC

d_gene: TRBD1
j_gene: TRBJ1-4
abundance: NA
v_gene: TRBV2
CDR3aa: CASRQGVGKLFF
CDR3nt: TGTGCCAGCCGTCAGGGGGTGGGAAAACTGTTTTTT

d_gene: NA
j_gene: TRBJ1-4
abundance: NA
v_gene: TRBV6-5
CDR3aa: CASSPLQGKLFF
CDR3nt: TGTGCCAGCAGTCCCCTCCAGGGAAAACTGTTTTTT

d_gene: NA
j_gene: TRBJ2-7
abundance: few
v_gene: TRBV27
CDR3aa: CASRATTGRSYEQYF
CDR3nt: TGTGCCAGCAGAGCTACGACAGGGAGGTCCTACGAGCAGTACTTC

d_gene: TRBD1
j_gene: TRBJ1-5
abundance: NA
v_gene: TRBV27
CDR3aa: CASSKAGTGISNQPQHF
CDR3nt: TGTGCCAGCAGTAAAGCCGGGACAGGGATAAGCAATCAGCCCCAGCATTTT

d_gene: NA
j_gene: TRBJ1-6
abundance: few
v_gene: TRBV30
CDR3aa: CAWREHRSPLHF
CDR3nt: TGTGCCTGGAGGGAACACAGGTCACCCCTCCACTTT

d_gene: TRBD1
j_gene: TRBJ1-4
abundance: NA
v_gene: TRBV2
CDR3aa: CASRPGQGFEKLFF
CDR3nt: TGTGCCAGCCGACCGGGACAGGGGTTTGAAAAACTGTTTTTT

d_gene: TRBD2
j_gene: TRBJ2-7
abundance: NA
v_gene: TRBV7-2
CDR3aa: CASSLVAGGYEQYF
CDR3nt: TGTGCCAGCAGCTTAGTAGCGGGGGGGTACGAGCAGTACTTC

d_gene: NA
j_gene: TRBJ1-3
abundance: NA
v_gene: TRBV28
CDR3aa: CASSSGEWRSGNTIYF
CDR3nt: TGTGCCAGCAGTTCAGGGGAGTGGAGATCTGGAAACACCATATATTTT

d_gene: NA
j_gene: TRBJ1-2
abundance: NA
v_gene: TRBV15
CDR3aa: CATSKTLTGNYGYTF
CDR3nt: TGTGCCACCAGCAAAACATTGACAGGCAACTATGGCTACACCTTC

d_gene: NA
j_gene: TRBJ2-1
abundance: NA
v_gene: TRBV28
CDR3aa: CASSPPLEPSYNEQFF
CDR3nt: TGTGCCAGCAGTCCCCCTTTGGAGCCCTCCTACAATGAGCAGTTCTTC

d_gene: TRBD2
j_gene: TRBJ2-2
abundance: once
v_gene: TRBV5-1
CDR3aa: CASSFGTSGTSGELFF
CDR3nt: TGCGCCAGCAGCTTCGGGACTAGCGGGACGTCCGGGGAGCTGTTTTTT

d_gene: TRBD2
j_gene: TRBJ2-5
abundance: NA
v_gene: TRBV9
CDR3aa: CASSVVGGETQYF
CDR3nt: TGTGCCAGCAGCGTAGTCGGGGGGGAGACCCAGTACTTC

d_gene: TRBD2
j_gene: TRBJ2-7
abundance: few
v_gene: TRBV28
CDR3aa: CATNSGRVGEQYF
CDR3nt: TGTGCCACCAATAGCGGGAGGGTGGGCGAGCAGTACTTC

d_gene: TRBD1
j_gene: TRBJ1-5
abundance: NA
v_gene: TRBV7-9
CDR3aa: CASSLSGGDQPQHF
CDR3nt: TGTGCCAGCAGCTTATCAGGGGGAGATCAGCCCCAGCATTTT

d_gene: NA
j_gene: TRBJ1-1
abundance: NA
v_gene: TRBV3-1/TRBV3-2
CDR3aa: CASSQDSGGTEAFF
CDR3nt: TGTGCCAGCAGCCAAGATTCCGGGGGTACTGAAGCTTTCTTT

d_gene: NA
j_gene: TRBJ1-6
abundance: NA
v_gene: TRBV28
CDR3aa: CASSSVNSPLHF
CDR3nt: TGTGCCAGCAGTTCCGTTAATTCACCCCTCCACTTT

d_gene: NA
j_gene: TRBJ1-5
abundance: NA
v_gene: TRBV12-3/TRBV12-4
CDR3aa: CASGDRGLEAQHF
CDR3nt: TGTGCCAGCGGCGACCGGGGACTTGAGGCCCAGCATTTT

d_gene: TRBD1
j_gene: TRBJ1-3
abundance: NA
v_gene: TRBV5-1
CDR3aa: CASSSGQISSGNTIYF
CDR3nt: TGCGCCAGCAGCTCGGGACAGATCAGCTCTGGAAACACCATATATTTT

d_gene: NA
j_gene: TRBJ1-5
abundance: NA
v_gene: TRBV6-2/TRBV6-3
CDR3aa: CASSYLNMPQHF
CDR3nt: TGTGCCAGCAGTTACCTCAACATGCCCCAGCATTTT